This TCR beta chain emerged from a study of T cell changes during pregnancy in multiple sclerosis (dated 2019 in TCRdb). Background on the whole study: The study looked at changes in the T cell repertoire across pregnancy in women with multiple sclerosis.

The CDR3 covers 15 residues, taking in both the cysteine and the phenylalanine. Of the read, only the CDR3 DNA is kept; its 45 bases are in frame from base 1. The junction carries 16 bases between V and J, which are trimmed by 3 bases and 3 bases respectively. CDR1 and CDR2, looked up from the germline V gene, are SGHDT and YYEEEE. This clone was found once. The specificity of this receptor is unknown. No much larger clonotype is one base removed from it; base qualities were not supplied. The library was produced with the immunoSEQ multiplex PCR assay. This immuneACCESS table, as held by TCRdb, lists in-frame sequences with V and J called but not all clones. Of the missing ones, under half trace to an unresolved V gene in checked studies; the others have no known cause. This sample lists 95,000 to 100,000 clones; 75% to 95% were detected once. About 3.4% of the sample comes from the top ten.

The chain is made from TRBV5-6 and TRBJ2-7; a tentative D match to TRBD2 spans 6 bases. Sequencing used peripheral blood, obtained in the second trimester of pregnancy. The sequence was collected from a female donor with multiple sclerosis, enrolled in a pregnancy study. The CDR3 in this case is CASSSRTISRYEQYF. The bases read TGTGCCAGCAGCTCCAGGACTATTTCCCGCTACGAGCAGTACTTC.